The 25 T cell receptor beta chains in this list originate from one sample, sequenced in a study of T cells in Graves' hyperthyroidism and ophthalmopathy. Amplified TCR beta CDR3 regions derived from RNA transcripts. The TCR CDR3 was amplified in a first-round RT-PCR using the HTBI primer set. In TCRdb, the multiplex PCR reads were re-called with MiXCR into one record per CDR3 protein. The table lists a few hundred thousand distinct CDR3 sequences, about 14% of them singletons. Sample: blood. The source is a woman in her twenties or thirties with Graves' hyperthyroidism that later progressed to Graves' ophthalmopathy.

This chain joins TRBV19 and TRBJ2-2; D is undetermined. With 4 bases removed from V and 4 bases from J, the gap between germline ends came to 10 bases. Germline CDR1 LNHDA, CDR2 SQIVND (reference sequence). This CDR3 comprises 14 residues. The CDR3: CASSTYSSTGELFF. DNA for the CDR3: TGTGCCAGTAGTACTTACAGTAGCACCGGGGAGCTGTTTTTT.

The chain joins TRBV7-8 to TRBJ2-3; TRBD2 matches at 11 bases. The CDR3 is made up of 17 amino acids. Germline V gives CDR1 SGHVS, CDR2 FQNEAQ. Losses at the gene ends were 5 bases for V and 2 bases for J; bases not matched to a gene: 9. The DNA of the CDR3 is TGTGCCAGCAGCCCTATAGCGGGAGGGGAAATCACAGATACGCAGTATTTT. Its translation: CASSPIAGGEITDTQYF.

The V and J genes are TRBV7-8 and TRBJ2-1, with 7 bases that match TRBD2. The CDR3 runs to 16 residues. CDR1 and CDR2 (germline): SGHVS, FQNEAQ. The junction had 15 bases not matched to a gene; V was cut back by 3 bases and J by 10 bases. The CDR3 DNA reads TGTGCCAGCAGCTTGGGGCTAGCGGCCCCCAACGGGGAGCAGTTCTTC. Its translation: CASSLGLAAPNGEQFF.

This clonotype has a count of ten or more. This chain uses TRBV5-1 with TRBJ2-7, with 9 positions matching TRBD2. J gave up 3 bases and V 1 base, and 5 bases lay outside the gene matches. CDR3 length equals 15 residues. Germline CDR1 SGHRS, CDR2 YFSETQ. The CDR3 sequence: CASSLLAGKFYEQYF. DNA of the CDR3: TGCGCCAGCAGCTTGCTAGCGGGAAAATTCTACGAGCAGTACTTC.

The chain has TRBV14 and TRBJ2-1; tentative D call: TRBD1 (6 bases). Germline V gene lookup returns CDR1 SGHDN and CDR2 FVKESK. This CDR3 region has 15 residues. Deletions cut 3 bases from V and 5 bases from J, with 14 bases between. CDR3 in amino acids: CASSQQRGMNNEQFF. The CDR3 DNA is TGTGCCAGCAGCCAGCAAAGGGGGATGAACAATGAGCAGTTCTTC.

The sample holds many counts of this clonotype. The V gene is TRBV2, the J gene TRBJ2-2; D may be TRBD2 (6 bases). Germline assignment: CDR1 SNHLY and CDR2 FYNNEI. With 7 bases removed from V and 0 bases from J, the gap between germline ends came to 18 bases. This CDR3 contains 17 residues. CDR3 nucleotide sequence: TGTGCCAGCATTGGGGGAGGAGGGACCACGAACACCGGGGAGCTGTTTTTT. Protein product: CASIGGGGTTNTGELFF.

This clonotype was seen repeatedly, ten times or more. This chain's CDR3 is CASSVTGGFASEAFF. CDR3 nucleotide sequence: TGTGCCAGCAGTGTCACGGGAGGGTTCGCGTCAGAAGCTTTCTTT. The V and J genes are TRBV6-1 and TRBJ1-1, with D unresolved. This CDR3 contains 15 residues. V gave up 4 bases and J gave up 8 bases, with 20 bases separating them. Per the germline V gene, CDR1 is MNHNS and CDR2 is SASEGT.

This clonotype was seen more than once but under ten times. The rearrangement links TRBV12-5 to TRBJ1-5, with 10 bases matching TRBD1. The CDR3 runs to 13 residues. The ends lost 6 bases at V and 5 bases at J; junction bases unmatched: 1. Germline-derived CDR1 and CDR2 are LGHNT and FRNRAP. DNA of the CDR3: TGTGCTAGTGGGGGGACAGGGGATCAGCCCCAGCATTTT. Translation gives CASGGTGDQPQHF.

This clonotype has a count of ten or more. The CDR3: CAISRQQGPGDEQFF. CDR3 coding DNA: TGTGCCATCAGTCGTCAACAGGGACCTGGGGATGAGCAGTTCTTC. The chain carries TRBV10-3 and TRBJ2-1; perhaps TRBD1 as D (6 bases). The germline V gene has CDR1 ENHRY and CDR2 SYGVKD. Trimming pared 5 bases from V and 8 bases from J, leaving 19 bases between. The CDR3 loop spans 15 amino acids.

The genes are TRBV15 and TRBJ1-6; TRBD1 matches 8 bases. CDR1 LNHNV and CDR2 YYDKDF come from the germline V gene (reference sequence). The CDR3 runs to 15 residues. V shed 3 bases and J 6 bases; nucleotides not matched to a gene: 4. Here the CDR3 reads CATSRDRASNSPLHF. The CDR3 DNA follows: TGTGCCACCAGCAGGGACAGGGCGTCTAATTCACCCCTCCACTTT.

This clonotype was observed many times. The chain links TRBV30 to TRBJ1-5, with D unresolved. With 0 bases removed from V and 6 bases from J, the gap between germline ends came to 9 bases. This CDR3 comprises 13 residues. The V gene's germline CDR1 is GTSNPN and CDR2 SVGIG (reference sequence). CDR3: CAWSVSGPQPQHF. For the CDR3, the DNA is TGTGCCTGGAGTGTATCCGGGCCTCAGCCCCAGCATTTT.

This clonotype was recorded many times. The V and J genes are TRBV27 and TRBJ2-7; 8 bases agree with TRBD2. The V gene's germline CDR1 is MNHEY and CDR2 SMNVEV (reference sequence). The CDR3 loop spans 17 amino acids. Trimming at V came to 2 bases and at J to 3 bases, leaving 12 bases not matched to a gene. The chain's CDR3 is CASSLRTSSPKFYEQYF. In DNA, the CDR3 is TGTGCCAGCAGTTTAAGGACTAGCAGCCCCAAATTCTACGAGCAGTACTTC.

This clonotype was recorded many times. The V gene is TRBV18, the J gene TRBJ2-2; unclear D gene. Trimming removed 3 bases from V and 0 bases from J, with 11 bases in between. This CDR3 comprises 16 residues. In germline, CDR1 is KGHSH, CDR2 LQKENI. The CDR3 bases are TGTGCCAGCTCACCCGACGGAAGGTCGAACACCGGGGAGCTGTTTTTT. Translating gives CASSPDGRSNTGELFF.

Ten or more counts support this clonotype. The chain is built from TRBV12-3 or TRBV12-4 and TRBJ1-2, with D tentatively TRBD1 (5 bases). Trimming shortened V by 5 bases and J by 6 bases, and 13 bases separated the two germline ends. The CDR3 has 13 residues. The CDR3 loop reads CASSQAGENGYTF. The CDR3 DNA sequence: TGTGCCAGCAGTCAAGCGGGGGAGAATGGCTACACCTTC.

The J gene is TRBJ2-1, the V gene TRBV28; 7 bases match TRBD1. The V and J ends lost 4 bases and 3 bases, in that order; junction bases with no gene match: 6. The CDR3 has 15 residues. CDR1 MDHEN and CDR2 SYDVKM come from the germline V gene. For the CDR3, the DNA is TGTGCCAGCAGTTCCGGGGACAGACTCTACAATGAGCAGTTCTTC. Translating it yields CASSSGDRLYNEQFF.

This clonotype showed up many times. The rearrangement joins TRBV3-1 to TRBJ1-2; D gene uncertain. Germline V gene sequence: CDR1 LGHDT, CDR2 YNNKEL (reference sequence). Trimming stripped 0 bases from V and 4 bases from J, with 9 bases between. There are 14 residues in the CDR3. The CDR3 protein is CASSQEDRSYGYTF. The CDR3 DNA follows: TGTGCCAGCAGCCAAGAAGACCGTAGCTATGGCTACACCTTC. The whole variable domain, remainder taken from reference TRBV3-1 and TRBJ1-2, is DTAVSQTPKYLVTQMGNDKSIKCEQNLGHDTMYWYKQDSKKFLKIMFSYNNKELIINETVPNRFSPKSPDKAHLNLHINSLELGDSAVYFCASSQEDRSYGYTFGSGTRLTVV.

This clonotype has more than one count but fewer than ten. The rearrangement links TRBV7-3 to TRBJ2-2, with no clear D. CDR1 is SGHTA and CDR2 is FQGTGA in the germline V gene. The V end lost 4 bases, the J end lost 5 bases, and 11 bases lay between the germline ends. The CDR3 is 14 residues long. CDR3 coding DNA: TGTGCCAGCAGCTACACAGAACAGACCGGGGAGCTGTTTTTT. Translation gives CASSYTEQTGELFF.

Remarks on this clonotype: At one of its ends the junction is not consistent with the germline gene, which may arise from a read error. This rearrangement joins TRBV2 to TRBJ2-1; TRBD2 agrees at 10 bases. Per germline, CDR1 SNHLY and CDR2 FYNNEI. CDR3 size: 15 residues. The CDR3 region is CATSERTSGINEQFF. As DNA, the CDR3 is TGTGCCACCAGTGAAAGAACTAGCGGGATAAATGAGCAGTTCTTC.

This clonotype was picked up many times. This rearrangement joins TRBV15 to TRBJ2-1; 8 bases match TRBD2. Trimming at V came to 3 bases and at J to 2 bases, leaving 9 bases not matched to a gene. The germline gives CDR1 LNHNV, CDR2 YYDKDF (reference sequence). The CDR3 totals 17 residues. DNA for the CDR3: TGTGCCACCAGCAGCGGACCGACTAGCGTACCCTACAATGAGCAGTTCTTC. Its protein product is CATSSGPTSVPYNEQFF.

In this sample, this clonotype turned up a few times. V gene TRBV7-3 combines with J gene TRBJ2-1, with unresolved D. This CDR3 is 13 amino acids long. Trimming shortened V by 4 bases and J by 5 bases, and 9 bases separated the two germline ends. Looked up from germline, CDR1 is SGHTA and CDR2 is FQGTGA. The CDR3 region is CASSSPTDNEQFF. The CDR3 DNA sequence: TGTGCCAGCAGCTCACCTACAGACAATGAGCAGTTCTTC.

This chain links TRBV3-1 with TRBJ2-7; D is ambiguous. V gave up 1 base and J gave up 6 bases, with 16 bases separating them. The CDR3 runs to 15 residues. CDR1 LGHDT and CDR2 YNNKEL come from the germline V gene (reference sequence). The CDR3 DNA follows: TGTGCCAGCAGCCAAGGCAGACCAGCGATGTCCGAGCAGTACTTC. Its translation is CASSQGRPAMSEQYF.

V usage is TRBV5-1 and J usage is TRBJ1-1, with TRBD1 identical over 7 bases. This CDR3 has 15 amino acids. Per the germline V gene, CDR1 is SGHRS and CDR2 is YFSETQ. Trimming removed 2 bases from V and 1 base from J; junction bases left unmatched: 5. The CDR3 DNA reads as TGCGCCAGCAGCTTACAGGGGACTCCGAACACTGAAGCTTTCTTT. Translating it yields CASSLQGTPNTEAFF.

This clonotype was observed a handful of times. The chain couples TRBV6-5 to TRBJ2-7; weak D call: TRBD1 (5 bases). Trimming pared 6 bases from V and 2 bases from J, leaving 14 bases between. There are 14 residues in the CDR3. The V gene's germline CDR1 is MNHEY and CDR2 SVGAGI. Written as DNA, the CDR3 is TGTGCCAGCAGGTATACGGACACAACCTACGAGCAGTACTTC. This encodes CASRYTDTTYEQYF.

This clonotype was picked up many times. The chain combines TRBV12-3 or TRBV12-4 with TRBJ1-2; D might be TRBD1 (6 bases). The CDR3 covers 16 residues. Trimming left V 5 bases short and J 4 bases short, with 20 bases between. The CDR3 region has the DNA TGTGCCAGCAGTGTCTCCGGGACACCCGCGATCTATGGCTACACCTTC. It codes for CASSVSGTPAIYGYTF.

The V and J genes are TRBV7-9 and TRBJ2-3; D unclear. The V gene lost 1 base and the J gene lost 5 bases, with 10 bases spanning the gap. This CDR3 has 14 residues. Germline V gene lookup returns CDR1 SEHNR and CDR2 FQNEAQ (reference sequence). In DNA form, the CDR3 reads TGTGCCAGCAGCTTAGTCCCCGTTTTAGATACGCAGTATTTT. It yields the protein CASSLVPVLDTQYF. Using reference TRBV7-9 and TRBJ2-3 for the parts outside the CDR3, the full variable domain is DTGVSQNPRHKITKRGQNVTFRCDPISEHNRLYWYRQTLGQGPEFLTYFQNEAQLEKSRLLSDRFSAERPKGSFSTLEIQRTEQGDSAMYLCASSLVPVLDTQYFGPGTRLTVL.